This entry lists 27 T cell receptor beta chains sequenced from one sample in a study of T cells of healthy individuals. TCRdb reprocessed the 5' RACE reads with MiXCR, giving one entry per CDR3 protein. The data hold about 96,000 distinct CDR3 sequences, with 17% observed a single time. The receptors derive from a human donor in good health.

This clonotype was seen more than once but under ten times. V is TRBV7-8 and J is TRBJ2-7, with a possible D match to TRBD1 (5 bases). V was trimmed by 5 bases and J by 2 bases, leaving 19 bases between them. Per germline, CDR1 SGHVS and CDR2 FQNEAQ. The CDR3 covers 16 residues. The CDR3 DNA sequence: TGTGCCAGCAGCCCCCCGAGGTATGGGGCTCCCTACGAGCAGTACTTC. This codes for CASSPPRYGAPYEQYF.

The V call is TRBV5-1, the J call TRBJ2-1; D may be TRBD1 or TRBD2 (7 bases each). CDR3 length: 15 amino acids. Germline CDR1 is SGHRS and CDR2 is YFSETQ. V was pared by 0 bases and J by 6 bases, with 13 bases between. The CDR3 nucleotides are TGCGCCAGCAGCTTGGTTCAGGGGGGGTCCAATGAGCAGTTCTTC. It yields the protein CASSLVQGGSNEQFF. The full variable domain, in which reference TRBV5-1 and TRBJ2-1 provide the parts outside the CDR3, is KAGVTQTPRYLIKTRGQQVTLSCSPISGHRSVSWYQQTPGQGLQFLFEYFSETQRNKGNFPGRFSGRQFSNSRSEMNVSTLELGDSALYLCASSLVQGGSNEQFFGPGTRLTVL.

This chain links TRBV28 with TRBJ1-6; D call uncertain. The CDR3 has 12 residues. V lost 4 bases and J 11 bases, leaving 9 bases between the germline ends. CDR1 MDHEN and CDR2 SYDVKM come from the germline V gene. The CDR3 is CASSSQLTPLHF. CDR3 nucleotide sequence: TGTGCCAGCAGTTCTCAACTCACACCCCTCCACTTT.

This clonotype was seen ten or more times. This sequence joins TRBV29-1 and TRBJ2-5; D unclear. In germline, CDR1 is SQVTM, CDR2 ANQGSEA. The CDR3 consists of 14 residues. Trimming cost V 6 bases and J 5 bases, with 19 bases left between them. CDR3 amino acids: CSVESDGPGETQYF. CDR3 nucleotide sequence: TGCAGCGTAGAATCGGACGGTCCGGGTGAGACCCAGTACTTC.

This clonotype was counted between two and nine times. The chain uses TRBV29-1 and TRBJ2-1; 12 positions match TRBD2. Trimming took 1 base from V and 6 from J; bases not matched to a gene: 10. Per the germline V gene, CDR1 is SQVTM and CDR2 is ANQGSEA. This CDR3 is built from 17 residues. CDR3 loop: CSVEGLAGGLGVNEQFF. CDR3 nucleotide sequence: TGCAGCGTTGAAGGGCTAGCGGGGGGGCTAGGAGTCAATGAGCAGTTCTTC.

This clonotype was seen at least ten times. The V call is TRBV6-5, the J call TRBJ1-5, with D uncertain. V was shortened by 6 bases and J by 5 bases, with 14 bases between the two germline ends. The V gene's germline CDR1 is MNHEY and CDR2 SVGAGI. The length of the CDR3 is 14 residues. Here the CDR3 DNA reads TGTGCCAGCAGCCCCGGGTTTTGGGATCAGCCCCAGCATTTT. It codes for CASSPGFWDQPQHF.

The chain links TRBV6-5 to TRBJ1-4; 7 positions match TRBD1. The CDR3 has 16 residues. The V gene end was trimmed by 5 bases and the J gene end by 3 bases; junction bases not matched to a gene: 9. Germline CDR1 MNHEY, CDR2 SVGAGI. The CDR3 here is CASSPGTAFANEKLFF. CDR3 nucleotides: TGTGCCAGCAGTCCCGGGACAGCCTTTGCTAATGAAAAACTGTTTTTT.

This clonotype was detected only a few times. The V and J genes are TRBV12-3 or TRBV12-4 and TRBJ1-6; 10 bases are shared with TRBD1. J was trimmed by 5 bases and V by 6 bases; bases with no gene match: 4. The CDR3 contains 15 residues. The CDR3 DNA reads TGTGCCAGCAGCCCTGGACAGGGGGATAATTCACCCCTCCACTTT. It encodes CASSPGQGDNSPLHF.

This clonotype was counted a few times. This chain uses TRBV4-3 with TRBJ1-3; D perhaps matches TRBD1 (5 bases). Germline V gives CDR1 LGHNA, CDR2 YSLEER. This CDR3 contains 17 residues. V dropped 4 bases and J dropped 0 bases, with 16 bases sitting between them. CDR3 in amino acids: CASSPDSLQSSGNTIYF. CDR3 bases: TGCGCCAGCAGCCCCGACAGTTTACAGAGCTCTGGAAACACCATATATTTT.

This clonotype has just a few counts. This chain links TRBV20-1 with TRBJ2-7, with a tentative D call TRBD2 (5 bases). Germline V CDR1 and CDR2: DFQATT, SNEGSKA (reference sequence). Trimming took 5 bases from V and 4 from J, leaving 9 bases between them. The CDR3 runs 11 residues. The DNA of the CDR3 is TGCAGTGCTGACACTAGGTACGAGCAGTACTTC. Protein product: CSADTRYEQYF.

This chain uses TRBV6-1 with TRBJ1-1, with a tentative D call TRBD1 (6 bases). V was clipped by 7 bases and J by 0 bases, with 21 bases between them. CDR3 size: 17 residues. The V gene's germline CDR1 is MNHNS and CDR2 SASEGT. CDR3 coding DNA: TGTGCCAGCACCGCGCGGGACATTACCCTCATGAACACTGAAGCTTTCTTT. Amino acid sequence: CASTARDITLMNTEAFF.

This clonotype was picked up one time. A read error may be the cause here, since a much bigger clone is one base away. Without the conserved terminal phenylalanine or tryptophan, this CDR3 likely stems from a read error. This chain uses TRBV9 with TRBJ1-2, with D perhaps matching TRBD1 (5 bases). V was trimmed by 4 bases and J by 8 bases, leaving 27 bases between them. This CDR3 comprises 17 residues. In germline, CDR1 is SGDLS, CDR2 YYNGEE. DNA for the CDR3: TGTGCCAGCAGCCCCCTCAAACTTCTTGGGGCCCGCCAGGGCTACACCTAC. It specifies CASSPLKLLGARQGYTY.

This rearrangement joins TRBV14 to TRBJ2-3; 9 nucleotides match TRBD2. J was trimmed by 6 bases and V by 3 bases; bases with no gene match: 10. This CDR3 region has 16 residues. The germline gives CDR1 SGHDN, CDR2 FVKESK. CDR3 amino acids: CASSQGLARFRDTQYF. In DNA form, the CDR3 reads TGTGCCAGCAGCCAGGGACTAGCCCGCTTCAGGGATACGCAGTATTTT.

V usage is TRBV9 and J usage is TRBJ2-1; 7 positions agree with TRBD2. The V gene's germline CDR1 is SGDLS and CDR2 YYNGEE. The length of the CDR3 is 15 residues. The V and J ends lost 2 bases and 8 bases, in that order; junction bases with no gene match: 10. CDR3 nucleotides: TGTGCCAGCAGCGTTTCATCCGGGGGGTTTTATGAGCAGTTCTTC. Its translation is CASSVSSGGFYEQFF.

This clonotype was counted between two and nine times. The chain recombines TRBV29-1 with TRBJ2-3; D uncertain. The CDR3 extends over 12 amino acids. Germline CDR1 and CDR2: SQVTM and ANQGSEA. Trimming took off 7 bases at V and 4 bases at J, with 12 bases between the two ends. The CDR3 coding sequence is TGCAGCGCAAACGACGGCTCAGATACGCAGTATTTT. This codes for CSANDGSDTQYF.

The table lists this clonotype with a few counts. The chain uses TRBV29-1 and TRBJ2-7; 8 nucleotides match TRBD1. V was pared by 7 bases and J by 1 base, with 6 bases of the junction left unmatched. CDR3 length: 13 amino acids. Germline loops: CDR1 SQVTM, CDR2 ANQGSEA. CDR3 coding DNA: TGCAGCGCCTGGGGACAGGATTCCTACGAGCAGTACTTC. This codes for CSAWGQDSYEQYF.

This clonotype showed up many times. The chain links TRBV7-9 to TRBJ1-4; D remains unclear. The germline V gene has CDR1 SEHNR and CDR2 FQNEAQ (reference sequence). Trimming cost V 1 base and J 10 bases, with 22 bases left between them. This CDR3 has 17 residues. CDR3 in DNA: TGTGCCAGCAGCTTAGGGACCGGGCGGGCCAGCCTGGGAAAACTGTTTTTT. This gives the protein CASSLGTGRASLGKLFF.

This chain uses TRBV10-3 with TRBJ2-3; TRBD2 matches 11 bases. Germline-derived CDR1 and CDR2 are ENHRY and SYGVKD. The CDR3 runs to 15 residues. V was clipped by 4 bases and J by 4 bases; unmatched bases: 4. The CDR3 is CAISALAGGPDTQYF. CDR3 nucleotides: TGTGCCATCAGTGCCCTAGCGGGAGGCCCAGATACGCAGTATTTT.

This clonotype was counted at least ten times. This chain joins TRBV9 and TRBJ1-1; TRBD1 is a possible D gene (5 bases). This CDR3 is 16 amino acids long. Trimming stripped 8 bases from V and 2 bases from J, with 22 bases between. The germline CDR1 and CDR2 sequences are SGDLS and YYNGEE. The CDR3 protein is CARVRGCMVVNTEAFF. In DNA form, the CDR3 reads TGTGCCAGAGTGAGGGGCTGTATGGTAGTAAACACTGAAGCTTTCTTT.

In nucleotides, the CDR3 is TGTGCCAGCAGCGGCGGACTAGCGGGAATTACAGATACGCAGTATTTT. Amino acids: CASSGGLAGITDTQYF. This chain joins TRBV4-2 and TRBJ2-3; 12 bases agree with TRBD2. This CDR3 contains 16 residues. Germline loops: CDR1 LGHNA, CDR2 YNFKEQ. V lost 5 bases and J lost 3; bases outside the gene matches: 6.

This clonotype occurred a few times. CDR3 sequence reads: CASSLWAGQNTYEQYF. CDR3 coding DNA: TGCGCCAGCAGCTTGTGGGCTGGGCAAAACACCTACGAGCAGTACTTC. The V gene is TRBV5-1, the J gene TRBJ2-7; D gene ambiguous. Germline V gene sequence: CDR1 SGHRS, CDR2 YFSETQ. V was trimmed by 1 base and J by 2 bases, leaving 16 bases between them. The CDR3 is 16 amino acids.

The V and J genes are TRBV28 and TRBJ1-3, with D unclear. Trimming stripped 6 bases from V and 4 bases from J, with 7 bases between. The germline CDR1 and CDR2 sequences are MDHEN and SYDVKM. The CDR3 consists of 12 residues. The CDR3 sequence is CASRVYGNTIYF. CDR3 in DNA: TGTGCCAGCAGGGTGTACGGAAACACCATATATTTT.

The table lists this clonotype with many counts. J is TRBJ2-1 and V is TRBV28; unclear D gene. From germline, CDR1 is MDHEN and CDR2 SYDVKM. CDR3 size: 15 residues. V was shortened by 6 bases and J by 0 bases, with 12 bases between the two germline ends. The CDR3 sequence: CASSPFSSSYNEQFF. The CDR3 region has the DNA TGTGCCAGCAGCCCTTTTTCGAGCTCCTACAATGAGCAGTTCTTC.

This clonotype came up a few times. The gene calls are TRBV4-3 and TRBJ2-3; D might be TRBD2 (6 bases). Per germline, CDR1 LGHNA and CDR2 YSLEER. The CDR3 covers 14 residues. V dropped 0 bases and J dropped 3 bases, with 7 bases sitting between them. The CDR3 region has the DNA TGCGCCAGCAGCCAAGATGGGACTACAGATACGCAGTATTTT. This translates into CASSQDGTTDTQYF.

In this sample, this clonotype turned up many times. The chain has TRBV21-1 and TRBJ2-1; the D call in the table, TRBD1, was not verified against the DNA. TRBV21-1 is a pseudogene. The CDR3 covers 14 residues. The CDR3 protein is CASPLGVSYNEQFF. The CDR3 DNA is TGTGCCAGTCCCTTGGGGGTCTCCTACAATGAGCAGTTCTTC.

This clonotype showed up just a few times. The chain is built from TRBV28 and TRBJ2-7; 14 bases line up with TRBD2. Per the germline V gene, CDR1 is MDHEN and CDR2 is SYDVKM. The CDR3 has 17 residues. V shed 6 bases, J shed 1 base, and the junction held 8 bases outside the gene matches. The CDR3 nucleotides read TGTGCCAGCAGGTACCGCCGACTAGCGGGAGGGTCCTACGAGCAGTACTTC. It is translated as CASRYRRLAGGSYEQYF. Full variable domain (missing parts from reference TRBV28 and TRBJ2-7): DVKVTQSSRYLVKRTGEKVFLECVQDMDHENMFWYRQDPGLGLRLIYFSYDVKMKEKGDIPEGYSVSREKKERFSLILESASTNQTSMYLCASRYRRLAGGSYEQYFGPGTRLTVT.

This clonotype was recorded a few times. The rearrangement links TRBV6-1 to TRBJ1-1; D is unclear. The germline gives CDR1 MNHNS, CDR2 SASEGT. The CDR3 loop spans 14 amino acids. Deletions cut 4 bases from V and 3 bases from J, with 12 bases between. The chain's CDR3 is CASSASGRDTEAFF. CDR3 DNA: TGTGCCAGCAGTGCTTCCGGGCGGGACACTGAAGCTTTCTTT.